The 14 T cell receptor beta chains listed next were all sequenced from one sample in a study of cytomegalovirus exposure and HLA in healthy donors. The study ran its PCR with 60 Vbeta and 13 Jbeta primers. Sequencing used immunoSEQ multiplex PCR; TCRdb keeps in-frame clones, though not all of them. The table lists 90,000 or so clones, over 55% of them singletons. The sequencing sample was made of PBMCs. Every receptor here comes from a woman aged 18 to 35 in good health and CMV-seropositive.

A note on this clone: Mismatch with germline at one junction end may stem from a read error. The V and J genes are TRBV6-1 and TRBJ2-7, with 11 positions matching TRBD2. CDR1 is MNHNS, CDR2 SASEGT, per germline. This CDR3 contains 11 residues. In DNA form, the CDR3 reads TGCGGTAGCGGGAGGGCCTACGAGCAGTACTTC. This encodes CGSGRAYEQYF.

J is TRBJ2-7 and V is TRBV7-8; tentatively, D is TRBD1 (6 bases). CDR1 and CDR2 (germline): SGHVS, FQNEAQ. The ends were cut back, 5 bases at V and 3 bases at J, with 8 bases in the middle. The CDR3 has 12 amino acids. CDR3 region: CASSPGDYEQYF. The CDR3 bases are TGTGCCAGCAGCCCAGGGGACTACGAGCAGTACTTC.

The chain employs TRBV4-3 and TRBJ2-1; maybe TRBD2 (6 bases). Germline lookup yields CDR1 LGHNA and CDR2 YSLEER. The CDR3 has 14 residues. V gave up 4 bases and J gave up 5 bases, with 12 bases separating them. The CDR3 DNA follows: TGCGCCAGCAGCCTCGGGACTGGTAACAATGAGCAGTTCTTC. This sequence encodes CASSLGTGNNEQFF.

The chain joins TRBV18 to TRBJ2-7; 7 bases agree with TRBD1. CDR3 length equals 14 residues. V lost 5 bases and J lost 2; bases outside the gene matches: 6. From germline, CDR1 is KGHSH and CDR2 LQKENI. The CDR3 nucleotides read TGTGCCAGCTCAGTGGACAGGAATCCCTACGAGCAGTACTTC. Amino acid sequence: CASSVDRNPYEQYF.

V is TRBV27 and J is TRBJ1-2; unclear D gene. Trimming removed 8 bases from V and 4 bases from J, with 11 bases in between. The CDR3 is made up of 12 amino acids. Germline V gene sequence: CDR1 MNHEY, CDR2 SMNVEV (reference sequence). This CDR3 is CASGPLGYGYTF. DNA of the CDR3: TGTGCCAGCGGGCCGTTGGGCTATGGCTACACCTTC.

This clone has just a few counts. The chain combines TRBV7-9 with TRBJ2-1; TRBD2 matches at 13 bases. The CDR3 contains 16 residues. Germline-derived CDR1 and CDR2 are SEHNR and FQNEAQ (reference sequence). Trimming at V came to 1 base and at J to 10 bases, leaving 7 bases not matched to a gene. CDR3 coding DNA: TGTGCCAGCAGCTTAGGCGGGACTAGCGGGATTTCGGAGCAGTTCTTC. It yields the protein CASSLGGTSGISEQFF.

The chain combines TRBV4-2 with TRBJ1-2; 8 positions match TRBD1. Germline assignment: CDR1 LGHNA and CDR2 YNFKEQ. The junction had 5 bases not matched to a gene; V was cut back by 3 bases and J by 8 bases. CDR3 length: 13 residues. CDR3 nucleotides: TGTGCCAGCAGCCATTCACAGGGGGTAGGCTACACCTTC. Its translation: CASSHSQGVGYTF.

The chain couples TRBV6-4 to TRBJ1-1; 8 positions match TRBD1. Trimming at V came to 3 bases and at J to 0 bases, leaving 9 bases not matched to a gene. Germline values: CDR1 MRHNA, CDR2 SNTAGT. This CDR3 is built from 17 residues. CDR3 DNA: TGTGCCAGCAGTGAGAAGCCTCAGGGGGCGATGAACACTGAAGCTTTCTTT. Translation: CASSEKPQGAMNTEAFF.

The chain recombines TRBV9 with TRBJ1-1; 9 nucleotides align to TRBD1. Per germline, CDR1 SGDLS and CDR2 YYNGEE. The CDR3 is 15 amino acids. The ends lost 3 bases at V and 3 bases at J; junction bases unmatched: 6. CDR3 residues: CASSGYRGQDTEAFF. For the CDR3, the DNA is TGTGCCAGCAGCGGGTACAGGGGGCAGGACACTGAAGCTTTCTTT.

The chain joins TRBV27 to TRBJ2-7; 11 bases map to TRBD2. Trimming took 2 bases from V and 7 from J; bases not matched to a gene: 16. The V gene's germline CDR1 is MNHEY and CDR2 SMNVEV (reference sequence). The CDR3 loop spans 18 amino acids. DNA for the CDR3: TGTGCCAGCAGTTTACAGAACGCGGGACTAGCGGTGAAGAGGGAGCAGTACTTC. Encoded protein: CASSLQNAGLAVKREQYF.

The chain employs TRBV6-1 and TRBJ1-4; D may be TRBD1 (5 bases). V lost 10 bases and J 8 bases, leaving 17 bases between the germline ends. The germline V gene encodes CDR1 MNHNS and CDR2 SASEGT. CDR3 size: 13 residues. The CDR3 is CATPGLAGEKLFF. In DNA, the CDR3 is TGTGCCACCCCGGGACTCGCAGGGGAAAAACTGTTTTTT.

The chain combines TRBV30 with TRBJ1-1; D call uncertain. The CDR3 sequence is 14 residues long. Trimming removed 2 bases at V and 4 bases at J, with 14 bases between. Germline V gene sequence: CDR1 GTSNPN, CDR2 SVGIG (reference sequence). The CDR3: CAWSRGIVRTEAFF. In DNA, the CDR3 is TGTGCCTGGAGTAGAGGGATCGTTCGCACTGAAGCTTTCTTT.

The genes are TRBV4-1 and TRBJ2-3, with 12 nucleotides matching TRBD2. The CDR3 has 17 residues. V gave up 5 bases and J gave up 5 bases; unmatched junction bases: 11. CDR1 is MGHRA, CDR2 YSYEKL, per germline. For the CDR3, the DNA is TGCGCCAGCAGCGGGCAGAAGACTAGCGGGAGTGGAGATACGCAGTATTTT. It yields the protein CASSGQKTSGSGDTQYF.

The chain has TRBV28 and TRBJ1-5; tentative D call: TRBD1 (5 bases). The germline V gene has CDR1 MDHEN and CDR2 SYDVKM. V was shortened by 2 bases and J by 1 base, with 9 bases between the two germline ends. CDR3 length: 15 amino acids. The CDR3, as DNA: TGTGCCAGCAGTTTAATCGGGGGGAGCAATCAGCCCCAGCATTTT. Its translation: CASSLIGGSNQPQHF.